This T cell receptor beta chain originates from a study of T cells after posttransplantation cyclophosphamide. This clone has a count of ten or more. Antigen: not known. The related graft donor's blood sample was taken on the day of bone marrow donation. The data were produced by immunoSEQ multiplex PCR, yet TCRdb's version contains in-frame clones alone and is incomplete. The table lists approximately 34,000 clones, with no singletons. In germline, CDR1 is SEHNR, CDR2 FQNEAQ (reference sequence). This CDR3 comprises 15 residues. The ends lost 1 base at V and 5 bases at J; junction bases unmatched: 4. Study-level findings and limits: Donor CD8+ memory clones often dominated recipient blood repertoires at later times. After PTCy, TRB diversity resembled that of CNI/methotrexate controls. TRB overlap between skin or GI tissue T cells and blood was limited.

Sequencing was done on a sample of PBMCs. The genes are TRBV7-9 and TRBJ2-5, with 10 bases identical to TRBD1. This sequence originates from a woman in her 50s in good health and a related stem cell transplant donor. CDR3 sequence: CASSLDRGQGETQYF. The DNA of the CDR3 is TGTGCCAGCAGCTTAGATAGGGGACAGGGGGAGACCCAGTACTTC.